This T cell receptor (beta chain) was found in a study of T-cell reconstitution after alpha-beta-depleted transplantation in children. This CDR3 comprises 15 residues. The germline CDR1 and CDR2 sequences are LGHNA and YSLEER. Germline trimming cut 6 bases from V and 6 bases from J; bases unmatched to any gene: 9. TCRbeta library preparation incorporated unique molecular identifiers. TCRdb re-derived calls from the PCR reads in MiXCR, one entry per CDR3 protein. The table records around 370,000 distinct CDR3 sequences, 10% of them present only once. This clonotype came up many times. Material: PBMCs from the stem cell graft donor, obtained from the stem cell graft. The TCR comes from a human donor who donated a stem cell graft to a child with acute lymphoblastic leukemia. The rearrangement joins TRBV4-3 to TRBJ1-4, with 8 bases that match TRBD1. In DNA form, the CDR3 reads TGCGCCAGCAGACAGATCACAGGGGGATATGAAAAACTGTTTTTT. Translating it yields CASRQITGGYEKLFF.